These 15 T cell receptor beta chains originate from one sample sequenced in a study of cytomegalovirus exposure and HLA in healthy donors. Researchers ran the PCR with 60 Vbeta and 13 Jbeta primers. Sequenced by immunoSEQ multiplex PCR; TCRdb stores in-frame clones only, minus some. The sample shows 150,000 to 200,000 clones, approximately 86% of them seen only once. The sample consisted of PBMCs. These receptors came from a woman between 18 and 30 years old in good health and CMV-seronegative.

The chain links TRBV5-1 to TRBJ1-2, with a possible D match to TRBD1 (6 bases). Germline CDR1 SGHRS, CDR2 YFSETQ. The CDR3 covers 15 residues. Trimming removed 4 bases at V and 2 bases at J, with 15 bases between. The CDR3 spells CASSRNREGNYGYTF. Here the CDR3 DNA reads TGCGCCAGCAGCCGGAACAGGGAAGGGAACTATGGCTACACCTTC.

CDR3 protein: CASSVRTGRGETQYF. Here the CDR3 DNA reads TGTGCCAGCAGCGTAAGGACAGGTCGGGGAGAGACCCAGTACTTC. The chain has TRBV5-6 and TRBJ2-5, with 7 nucleotides matching TRBD1. Trimming took 4 bases from V and 4 from J; bases not matched to a gene: 10. Germline V gene lookup returns CDR1 SGHDT and CDR2 YYEEEE. CDR3 length: 15 amino acids.

The chain joins TRBV7-9 to TRBJ1-5; no firm D call. The CDR3 sequence is 13 residues long. Trimming removed 1 base at V and 5 bases at J, with 6 bases between. Looked up from germline, CDR1 is SEHNR and CDR2 is FQNEAQ (reference sequence). CDR3 nucleotides: TGTGCCAGCAGCTTAGACAGCTATCAGCCCCAGCATTTT. This translates into CASSLDSYQPQHF.

This rearrangement joins TRBV19 to TRBJ1-5; a weak D match, TRBD1 (5 bases). Germline CDR1 reads LNHDA; CDR2 reads SQIVND (reference sequence). There are 16 residues in the CDR3. V lost 3 bases and J 0 bases, leaving 12 bases between the germline ends. In DNA form, the CDR3 reads TGTGCCAGTAGTATGGCCCAGGGCTATAGCAATCAGCCCCAGCATTTT. Its translation: CASSMAQGYSNQPQHF.

V is TRBV9 and J is TRBJ1-5; 8 positions agree with TRBD1. This CDR3 spans 15 amino acids. Germline V lookup: CDR1 SGDLS, CDR2 YYNGEE. V trimming: 4 bases; J trimming: 4 bases; junction bases outside the gene matches: 7. CDR3 residues: CASSPTGGSNQPQHF. As DNA, the CDR3 is TGTGCCAGCAGCCCCACAGGGGGAAGTAATCAGCCCCAGCATTTT.

This clone was counted only a few times. The chain is built from TRBV30 and TRBJ1-1, with 7 positions matching TRBD1. CDR1 and CDR2 from the germline V gene are GTSNPN and SVGIG (reference sequence). This CDR3 has 14 amino acids. J was trimmed by 3 bases and V by 0 bases; bases with no gene match: 4. CDR3 region: CAWSVGGGDTEAFF. CDR3 nucleotide sequence: TGTGCCTGGAGTGTAGGGGGCGGGGACACTGAAGCTTTCTTT.

In this sample, this clone turned up a few times. J is TRBJ2-6 and V is TRBV5-4, with D possibly being TRBD1 (6 bases). Trimming removed 4 bases at V and 4 bases at J, with 12 bases between. Germline-derived CDR1 and CDR2 are SGHNT and YYREEE (reference sequence). The CDR3 is made up of 15 amino acids. CDR3 nucleotide sequence: TGTGCCAGCAGCCCCACAGGGACCGGGGCCAACGTCCTGACTTTC. It codes for CASSPTGTGANVLTF.

CDR3 sequence reads: CASSLARGSPSYEQYF. CDR3 DNA: TGTGCCAGCAGCTTAGCGCGGGGGTCGCCCTCCTACGAGCAGTACTTC. J is TRBJ2-7 and V is TRBV7-8; TRBD2 matches 7 bases. The junction had 5 bases not matched to a gene; V was cut back by 0 bases and J by 0 bases. Germline-derived CDR1 and CDR2 are SGHVS and FQNEAQ. The CDR3 loop spans 16 amino acids.

The gene calls are TRBV5-1 and TRBJ1-2; D possibly corresponds to TRBD1 (5 bases). This CDR3 region has 13 residues. Trimming removed 5 bases from V and 0 bases from J, with 8 bases in between. Germline lookup yields CDR1 SGHRS and CDR2 YFSETQ. Here the CDR3 DNA reads TGCGCCAGCAGACCAGGGACTAACTATGGCTACACCTTC. It codes for CASRPGTNYGYTF.

J is TRBJ1-5 and V is TRBV4-1; D call uncertain. In germline, CDR1 is MGHRA, CDR2 YSYEKL. The CDR3 has 13 residues. Trimming pared 6 bases from V and 0 bases from J, leaving 6 bases between. The CDR3 DNA reads TGCGCCAGCAGTTCCGTTAGCAATCAGCCCCAGCATTTT. Translating gives CASSSVSNQPQHF.

The chain has TRBV30 and TRBJ1-1; the D gene is possibly TRBD1 (5 bases). Germline V gene lookup returns CDR1 GTSNPN and CDR2 SVGIG (reference sequence). Trimming stripped 2 bases from V and 5 bases from J, with 12 bases between. The CDR3 has 13 amino acids. The CDR3 reads CAWSWGPTTEAFF. Written as DNA, the CDR3 is TGTGCCTGGAGTTGGGGCCCGACGACTGAAGCTTTCTTT.

V is TRBV4-2 and J is TRBJ2-5, with 11 bases lining up with TRBD1. Unmatched junction bases numbered 6, after V lost 0 bases and J lost 3 bases. The CDR3 is 17 residues long. Germline CDR1 reads LGHNA; CDR2 reads YNFKEQ. The CDR3 DNA reads TGTGCCAGCAGCCAAGACGGGACAGGGGGTTCGGAAGAGACCCAGTACTTC. It codes for CASSQDGTGGSEETQYF.

The CDR3 protein is CASDPGQGVSQPQHF. The CDR3 DNA reads TGTGCCAGCGACCCAGGACAGGGGGTGTCACAGCCCCAGCATTTT. The chain uses TRBV28 and TRBJ1-5, with TRBD1 identical over 10 bases. V lost 8 bases, J lost 7 bases, and 11 bases stayed unmatched. The CDR3 consists of 15 residues. CDR1 and CDR2 (germline): MDHEN, SYDVKM. The whole variable domain, remainder taken from reference TRBV28 and TRBJ1-5, is DVKVTQSSRYLVKRTGEKVFLECVQDMDHENMFWYRQDPGLGLRLIYFSYDVKMKEKGDIPEGYSVSREKKERFSLILESASTNQTSMYLCASDPGQGVSQPQHFGDGTRLSIL.

The V gene is TRBV11-3, the J gene TRBJ1-5; 7 nucleotides match TRBD1. The CDR3 runs 18 residues. V shed 4 bases, J shed 0 bases, and the junction held 12 bases outside the gene matches. Germline CDR1 and CDR2: SGHNT and YENEEA. CDR3: CASSSSPDREYSNQPQHF. In DNA form, the CDR3 reads TGTGCCAGCAGCTCCAGCCCTGACAGGGAATATAGCAATCAGCCCCAGCATTTT.

This chain's CDR3 is CASSTGSPTREEQYF. As DNA, the CDR3 is TGTGCCAGCAGTACAGGGAGTCCCACTAGGGAGGAGCAGTACTTC. The chain is built from TRBV6-6 and TRBJ2-7; D may be TRBD1 (6 bases). Germline CDR1 MNHNY, CDR2 SVGAGI (reference sequence). The CDR3 runs to 15 residues. Trimming cost V 5 bases and J 7 bases, with 21 bases left between them.